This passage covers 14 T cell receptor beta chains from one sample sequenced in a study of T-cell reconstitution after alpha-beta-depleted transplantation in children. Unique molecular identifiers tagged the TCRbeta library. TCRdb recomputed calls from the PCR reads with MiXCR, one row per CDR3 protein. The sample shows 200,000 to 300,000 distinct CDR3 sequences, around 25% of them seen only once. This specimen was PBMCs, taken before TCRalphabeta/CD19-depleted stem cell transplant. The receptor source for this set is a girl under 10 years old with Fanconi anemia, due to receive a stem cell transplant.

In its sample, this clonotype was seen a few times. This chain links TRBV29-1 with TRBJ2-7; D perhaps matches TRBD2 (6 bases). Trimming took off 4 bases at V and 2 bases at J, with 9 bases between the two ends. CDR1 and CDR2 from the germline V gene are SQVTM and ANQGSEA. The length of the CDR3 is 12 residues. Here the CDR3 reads CSVARGTYEQYF. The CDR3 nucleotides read TGCAGCGTTGCCCGCGGGACCTACGAGCAGTACTTC.

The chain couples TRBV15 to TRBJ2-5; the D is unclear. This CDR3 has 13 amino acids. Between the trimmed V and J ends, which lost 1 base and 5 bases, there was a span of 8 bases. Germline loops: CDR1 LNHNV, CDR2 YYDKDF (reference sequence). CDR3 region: CATSRGLLETQYF. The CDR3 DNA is TGTGCCACCAGCAGAGGGCTTTTGGAGACCCAGTACTTC.

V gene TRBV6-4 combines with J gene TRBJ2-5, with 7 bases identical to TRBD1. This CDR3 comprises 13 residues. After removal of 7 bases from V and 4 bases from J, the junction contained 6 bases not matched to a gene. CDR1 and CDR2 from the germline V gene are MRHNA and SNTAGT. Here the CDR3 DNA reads TGTGCCAGCACCTCACAGGGGATAGAGACCCAGTACTTC. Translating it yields CASTSQGIETQYF.

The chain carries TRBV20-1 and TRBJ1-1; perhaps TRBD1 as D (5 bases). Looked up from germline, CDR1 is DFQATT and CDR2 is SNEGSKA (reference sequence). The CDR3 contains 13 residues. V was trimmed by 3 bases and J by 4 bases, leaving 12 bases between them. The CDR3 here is CSASHRFGTEAFF. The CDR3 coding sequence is TGCAGTGCTAGCCACAGGTTTGGCACTGAAGCTTTCTTT.

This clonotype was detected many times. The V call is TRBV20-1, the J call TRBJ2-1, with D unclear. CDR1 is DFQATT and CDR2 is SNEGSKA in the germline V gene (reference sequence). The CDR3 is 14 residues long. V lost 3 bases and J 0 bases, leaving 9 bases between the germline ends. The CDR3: CSASGSSSYNEQFF. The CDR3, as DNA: TGCAGTGCTAGCGGCTCAAGCTCCTACAATGAGCAGTTCTTC.

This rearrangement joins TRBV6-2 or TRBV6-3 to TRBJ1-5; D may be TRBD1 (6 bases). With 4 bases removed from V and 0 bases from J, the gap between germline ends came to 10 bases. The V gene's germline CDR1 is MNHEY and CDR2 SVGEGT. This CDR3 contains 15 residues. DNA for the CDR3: TGTGCCAGCAGTTTGACAGGTCTTAGCAATCAGCCCCAGCATTTT. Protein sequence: CASSLTGLSNQPQHF.

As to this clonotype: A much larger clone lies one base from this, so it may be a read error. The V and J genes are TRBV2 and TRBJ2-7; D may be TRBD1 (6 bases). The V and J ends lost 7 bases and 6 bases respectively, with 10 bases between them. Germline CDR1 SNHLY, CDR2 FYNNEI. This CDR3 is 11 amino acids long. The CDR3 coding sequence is TGTGCCAGCACCTACAGGGTCGAGCAGTACTTC. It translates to CASTYRVEQYF.

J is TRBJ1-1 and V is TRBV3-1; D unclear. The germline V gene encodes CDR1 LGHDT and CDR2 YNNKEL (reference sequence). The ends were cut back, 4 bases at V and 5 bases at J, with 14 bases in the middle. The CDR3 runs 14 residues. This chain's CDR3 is CASSPPLGRTEAFF. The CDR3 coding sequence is TGTGCCAGCAGCCCCCCCCTCGGTCGGACTGAAGCTTTCTTT.

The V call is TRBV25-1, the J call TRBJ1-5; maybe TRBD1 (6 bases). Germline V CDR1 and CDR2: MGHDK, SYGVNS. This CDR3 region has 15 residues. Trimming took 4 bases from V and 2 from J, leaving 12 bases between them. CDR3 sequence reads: CASSARGAGNQPQHF. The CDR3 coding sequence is TGTGCCAGCAGTGCTCGGGGGGCAGGCAATCAGCCCCAGCATTTT.

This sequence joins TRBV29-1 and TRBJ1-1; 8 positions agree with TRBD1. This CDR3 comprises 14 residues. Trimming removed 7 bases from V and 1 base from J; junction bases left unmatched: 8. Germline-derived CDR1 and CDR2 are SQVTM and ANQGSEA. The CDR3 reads CSGNQGAPNTEAFF. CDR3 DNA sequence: TGCAGCGGTAACCAGGGGGCGCCGAACACTGAAGCTTTCTTT.

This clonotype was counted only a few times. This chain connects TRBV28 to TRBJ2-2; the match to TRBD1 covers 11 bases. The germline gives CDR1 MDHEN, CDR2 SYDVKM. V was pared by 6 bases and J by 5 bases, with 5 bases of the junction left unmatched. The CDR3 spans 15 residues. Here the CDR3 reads CASRGTGGGTGELFF. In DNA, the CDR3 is TGTGCCAGCAGGGGGACAGGGGGAGGGACCGGGGAGCTGTTTTTT.

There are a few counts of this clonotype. Here the CDR3 reads CSVDEGQLYGYTF. The CDR3 DNA reads as TGCAGCGTTGATGAGGGACAGCTCTATGGCTACACCTTC. The V gene is TRBV29-1, the J gene TRBJ1-2; 7 nucleotides match TRBD1. The CDR3 consists of 13 residues. Germline CDR1 reads SQVTM; CDR2 reads ANQGSEA. With 3 bases clipped from V and 4 bases from J, the junction kept 5 bases outside the gene matches.

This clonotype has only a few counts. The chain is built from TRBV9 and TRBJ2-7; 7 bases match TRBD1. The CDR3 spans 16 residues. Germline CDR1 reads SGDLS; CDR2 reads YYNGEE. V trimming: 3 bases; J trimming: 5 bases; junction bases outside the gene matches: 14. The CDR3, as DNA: TGTGCCAGCAGCGCAACCACGGGACAGAACCCCCACGAGCAGTACTTC. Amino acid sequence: CASSATTGQNPHEQYF.

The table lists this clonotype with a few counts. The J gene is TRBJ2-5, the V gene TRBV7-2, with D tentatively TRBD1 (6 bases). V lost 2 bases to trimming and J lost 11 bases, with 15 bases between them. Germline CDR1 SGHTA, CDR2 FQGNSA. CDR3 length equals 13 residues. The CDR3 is CASSLSSQGPQYF. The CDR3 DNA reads TGTGCCAGCAGCTTAAGTTCGCAGGGGCCTCAGTACTTC.